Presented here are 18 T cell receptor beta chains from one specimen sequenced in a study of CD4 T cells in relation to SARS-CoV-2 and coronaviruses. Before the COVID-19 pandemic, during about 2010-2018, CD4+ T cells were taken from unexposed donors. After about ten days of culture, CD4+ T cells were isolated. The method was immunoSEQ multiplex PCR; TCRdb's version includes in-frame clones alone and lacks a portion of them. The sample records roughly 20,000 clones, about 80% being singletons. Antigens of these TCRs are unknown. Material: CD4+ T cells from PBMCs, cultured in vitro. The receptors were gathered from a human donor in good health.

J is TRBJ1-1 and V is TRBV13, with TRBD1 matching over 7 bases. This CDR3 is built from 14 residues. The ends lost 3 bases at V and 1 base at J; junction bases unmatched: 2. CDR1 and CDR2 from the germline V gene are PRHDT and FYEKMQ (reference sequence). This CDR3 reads CASSFRTGNTEAFF. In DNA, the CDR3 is TGTGCCAGCAGCTTTCGGACAGGGAACACTGAAGCTTTCTTT. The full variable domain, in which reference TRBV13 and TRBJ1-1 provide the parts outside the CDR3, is AAGVIQSPRHLIKEKRETATLKCYPIPRHDTVYWYQQGPGQDPQFLISFYEKMQSDKGSIPDRFSAQQFSDYHSELNMSSLELGDSALYFCASSFRTGNTEAFFGQGTRLTVV.

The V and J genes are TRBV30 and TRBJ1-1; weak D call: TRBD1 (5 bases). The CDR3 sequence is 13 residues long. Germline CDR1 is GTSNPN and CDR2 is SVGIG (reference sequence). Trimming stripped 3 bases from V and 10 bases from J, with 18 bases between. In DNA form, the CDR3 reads TGTGCCTGGAGGGGGGGGGACCAAGGGCGAGCTTTCTTT. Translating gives CAWRGGDQGRAFF.

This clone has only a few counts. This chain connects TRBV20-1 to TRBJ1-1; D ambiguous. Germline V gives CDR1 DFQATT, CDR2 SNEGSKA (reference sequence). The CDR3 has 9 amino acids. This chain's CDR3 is CAPDGEAFF. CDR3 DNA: TGCGCCCCGGACGGTGAAGCTTTCTTT.

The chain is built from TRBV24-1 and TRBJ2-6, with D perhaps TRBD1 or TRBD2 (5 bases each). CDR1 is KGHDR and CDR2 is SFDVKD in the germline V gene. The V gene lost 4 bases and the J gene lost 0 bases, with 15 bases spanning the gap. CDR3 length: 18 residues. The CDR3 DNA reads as TGTGCCACCAGTGACCCATCAGGGACCCTCTCTGGGGCCAACGTCCTGACTTTC. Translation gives CATSDPSGTLSGANVLTF.

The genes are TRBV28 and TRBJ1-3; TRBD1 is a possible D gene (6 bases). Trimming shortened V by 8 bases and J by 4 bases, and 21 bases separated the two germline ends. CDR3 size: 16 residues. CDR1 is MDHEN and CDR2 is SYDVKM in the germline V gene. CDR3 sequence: CASGKALTGPGNTIYF. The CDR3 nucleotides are TGTGCCAGCGGAAAGGCCTTGACAGGTCCCGGAAACACCATATATTTT.

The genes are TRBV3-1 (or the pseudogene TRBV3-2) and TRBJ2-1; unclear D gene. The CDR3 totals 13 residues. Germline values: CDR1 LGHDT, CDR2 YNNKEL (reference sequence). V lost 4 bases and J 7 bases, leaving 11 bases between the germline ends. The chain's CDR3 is CASSPILGNEQFF. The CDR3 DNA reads TGTGCCAGCAGCCCAATACTTGGGAATGAGCAGTTCTTC.

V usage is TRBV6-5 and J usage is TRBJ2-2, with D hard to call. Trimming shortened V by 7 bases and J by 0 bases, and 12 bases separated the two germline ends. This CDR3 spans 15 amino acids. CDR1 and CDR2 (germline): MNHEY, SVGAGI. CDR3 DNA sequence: TGTGCCAGCATCTATGGGTCAACGAACACCGGGGAGCTGTTTTTT. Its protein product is CASIYGSTNTGELFF.

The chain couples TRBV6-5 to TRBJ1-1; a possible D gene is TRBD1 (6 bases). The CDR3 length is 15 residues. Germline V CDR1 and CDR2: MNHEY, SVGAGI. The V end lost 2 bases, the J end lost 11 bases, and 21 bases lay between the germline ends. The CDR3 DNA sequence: TGTGCCAGCAGTTACCCCCCGACAGGCAGGCTTGAGGCTTTCTTT. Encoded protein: CASSYPPTGRLEAFF.

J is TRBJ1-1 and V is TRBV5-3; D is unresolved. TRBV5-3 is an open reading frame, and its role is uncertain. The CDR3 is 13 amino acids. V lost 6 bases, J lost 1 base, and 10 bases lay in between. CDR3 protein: CARIFGSNTEAFF. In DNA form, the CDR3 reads TGTGCCAGAATTTTTGGGTCGAACACTGAAGCTTTCTTT.

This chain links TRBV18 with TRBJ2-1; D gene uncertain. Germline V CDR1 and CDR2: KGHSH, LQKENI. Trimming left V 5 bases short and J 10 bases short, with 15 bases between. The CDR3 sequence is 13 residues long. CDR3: CASSSSRQTEQFF. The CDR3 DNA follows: TGTGCCAGCTCATCCTCAAGGCAGACAGAGCAGTTCTTC.

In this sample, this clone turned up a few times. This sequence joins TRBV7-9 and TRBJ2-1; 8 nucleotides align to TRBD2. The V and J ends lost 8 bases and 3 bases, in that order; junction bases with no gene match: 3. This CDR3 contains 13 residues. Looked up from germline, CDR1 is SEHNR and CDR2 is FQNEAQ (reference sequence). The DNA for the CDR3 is TGTGCCAGCCTAGCGGGCAACTACAATGAGCAGTTCTTC. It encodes CASLAGNYNEQFF.

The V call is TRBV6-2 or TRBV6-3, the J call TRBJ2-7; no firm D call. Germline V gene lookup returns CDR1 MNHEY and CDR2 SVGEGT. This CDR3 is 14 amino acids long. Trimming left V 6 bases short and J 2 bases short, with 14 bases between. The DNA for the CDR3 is TGTGCCAGCAGCCGACCGACCGAACCCTACGAGCAGTACTTC. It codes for CASSRPTEPYEQYF.

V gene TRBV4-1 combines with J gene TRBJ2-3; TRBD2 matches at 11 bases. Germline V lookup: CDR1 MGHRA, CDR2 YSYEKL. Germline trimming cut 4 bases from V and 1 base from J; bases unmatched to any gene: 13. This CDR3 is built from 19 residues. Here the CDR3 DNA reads TGCGCCAGCAGCCGTCTTCTAGCGGGAGGCGGGACTGGCACAGATACGCAGTATTTT. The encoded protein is CASSRLLAGGGTGTDTQYF.

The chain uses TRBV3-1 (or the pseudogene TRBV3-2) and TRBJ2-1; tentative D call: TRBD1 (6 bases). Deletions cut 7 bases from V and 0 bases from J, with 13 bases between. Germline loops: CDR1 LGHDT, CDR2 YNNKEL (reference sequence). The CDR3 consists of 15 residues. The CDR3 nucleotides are TGTGCCAGCAACACAGGGACCCGCTCCTACAATGAGCAGTTCTTC. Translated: CASNTGTRSYNEQFF.

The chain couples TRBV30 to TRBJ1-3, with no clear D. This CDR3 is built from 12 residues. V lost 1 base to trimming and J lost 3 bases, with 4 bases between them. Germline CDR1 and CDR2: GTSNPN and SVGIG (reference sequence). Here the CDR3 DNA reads TGTGCCTGGAGTGAGGGTGGAAACACCATATATTTT. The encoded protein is CAWSEGGNTIYF.

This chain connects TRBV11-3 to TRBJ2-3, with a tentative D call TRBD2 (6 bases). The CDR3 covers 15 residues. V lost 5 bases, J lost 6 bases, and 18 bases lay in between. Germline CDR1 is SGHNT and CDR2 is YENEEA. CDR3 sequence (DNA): TGTGCCAGCAGCCTCACAGCGGGCAAATGGGATACGCAGTATTTT. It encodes CASSLTAGKWDTQYF.

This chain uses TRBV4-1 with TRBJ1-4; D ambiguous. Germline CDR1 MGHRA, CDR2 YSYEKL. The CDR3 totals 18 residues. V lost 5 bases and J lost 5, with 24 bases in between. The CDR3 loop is CASSTHRRVTRPNEKLFF. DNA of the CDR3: TGCGCCAGCAGCACCCACCGCCGGGTGACACGGCCAAATGAAAAACTGTTTTTT.

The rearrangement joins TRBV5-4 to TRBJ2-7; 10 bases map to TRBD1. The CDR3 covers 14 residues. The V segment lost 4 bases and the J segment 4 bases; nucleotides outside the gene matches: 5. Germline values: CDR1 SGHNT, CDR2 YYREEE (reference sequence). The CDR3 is CASSIRDRGYEQYF. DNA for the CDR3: TGTGCCAGCAGCATCCGGGACAGGGGATACGAGCAGTACTTC. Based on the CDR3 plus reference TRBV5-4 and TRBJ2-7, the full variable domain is ETGVTQSPTHLIKTRGQQVTLRCSSQSGHNTVSWYQQALGQGPQFIFQYYREEENGRGNFPPRFSGLQFPNYSSELNVNALELDDSALYLCASSIRDRGYEQYFGPGTRLTVT.